One sample yielded the 30 T cell receptor beta chains listed below, sequenced in a study of T-cell reconstitution after alpha-beta-depleted transplantation in children. Researchers prepared the TCRbeta library using unique molecular identifiers, the study reports. One entry per CDR3 protein results from TCRdb running MiXCR on the PCR reads. The sample holds about 150,000 distinct CDR3 sequences, roughly 11% seen once. The sample here was PBMCs, taken before TCRalphabeta/CD19-depleted stem cell transplant. The receptors derive from a boy between 2 and 10 years old with acute myeloid leukemia, due to receive a stem cell transplant.

The chain couples TRBV3-1 to TRBJ1-5, with 8 bases matching TRBD1. V lost 6 bases, J lost 2 bases, and 15 bases stayed unmatched. The CDR3 extends over 18 amino acids. Germline V CDR1 and CDR2: LGHDT, YNNKEL (reference sequence). The chain's CDR3 is CASSPGRGQGMGNQPQHF. Written as DNA, the CDR3 is TGTGCCAGCAGTCCCGGGCGAGGACAGGGTATGGGCAATCAGCCCCAGCATTTT. Complete variable domain (other parts from reference TRBV3-1 and TRBJ1-5): DTAVSQTPKYLVTQMGNDKSIKCEQNLGHDTMYWYKQDSKKFLKIMFSYNNKELIINETVPNRFSPKSPDKAHLNLHINSLELGDSAVYFCASSPGRGQGMGNQPQHFGDGTRLSIL.

This clonotype was found many times. The chain joins TRBV18 to TRBJ1-5; a possible D gene is TRBD1 (5 bases). V shed 6 bases and J shed 6 bases, with 18 bases lying between them. The CDR3 has 15 residues. CDR1 and CDR2 from the germline V gene are KGHSH and LQKENI. Written as DNA, the CDR3 is TGTGCCAGCTCGCAGGGTGGCTCCTCTCGTCAGCCCCAGCATTTT. It is translated as CASSQGGSSRQPQHF.

This clonotype was counted many times. The V gene is TRBV28, the J gene TRBJ1-5; TRBD1 matches at 8 bases. V lost 4 bases and J lost 2; bases outside the gene matches: 4. CDR1 is MDHEN and CDR2 is SYDVKM in the germline V gene. This CDR3 is built from 15 residues. The CDR3 loop reads CASSSDRDGNQPQHF. Here the CDR3 DNA reads TGTGCCAGCAGTTCGGACAGGGACGGCAATCAGCCCCAGCATTTT.

This clonotype was seen ten or more times. The genes are TRBV7-9 and TRBJ1-3; D remains unclear. Germline V gives CDR1 SEHNR, CDR2 FQNEAQ (reference sequence). V shed 5 bases and J shed 2 bases, with 13 bases lying between them. This CDR3 comprises 15 residues. The CDR3 DNA is TGTGCCAGCAGCGGGATACAGATCACTGGAAACACCATATATTTT. It yields the protein CASSGIQITGNTIYF.

There are many counts of this clonotype. This chain connects TRBV7-8 to TRBJ1-3; no clear D. V shed 5 bases and J shed 0 bases, with 14 bases lying between them. Germline CDR1 reads SGHVS; CDR2 reads FQNEAQ. This CDR3 is 16 amino acids long. CDR3 region: CASSQDNSGSGNTIYF. As DNA, the CDR3 is TGTGCCAGCAGCCAAGATAATTCTGGCTCTGGAAACACCATATATTTT.

The V call is TRBV7-6, the J call TRBJ2-1, with TRBD2 matching 9 bases. Germline V CDR1 and CDR2: SGHVS, FNYEAQ. The CDR3 is made up of 15 amino acids. Trimming cost V 4 bases and J 5 bases; bases outside gene matches: 6. CDR3: CASSSWRGGHNEQFF. The CDR3 nucleotides read TGTGCCAGCAGCTCCTGGCGGGGGGGTCACAATGAGCAGTTCTTC. The variable domain in full, completed from reference TRBV7-6 and TRBJ2-1, reads GAGVSQSPRYKVTKRGQDVALRCDPISGHVSLYWYRQALGQGPEFLTYFNYEAQQDKSGLPNDRFSAERPEGSISTLTIQRTEQRDSAMYRCASSSWRGGHNEQFFGPGTRLTVL.

This clonotype has a count of ten or more. The chain employs TRBV7-2 and TRBJ1-2; D is unclear. Per germline, CDR1 SGHTA and CDR2 FQGNSA. This CDR3 has 15 amino acids. Trimming removed 6 bases from V and 2 bases from J, with 16 bases in between. The CDR3 nucleotides read TGTGCCAGCAGGGGAATTATAGGAGAGAACTATGGCTACACCTTC. Amino acids: CASRGIIGENYGYTF.

This clonotype was observed many times. The rearrangement links TRBV28 to TRBJ2-1, with TRBD2 matching 13 bases. Trimming cost V 6 bases and J 6 bases; bases outside gene matches: 5. Germline values: CDR1 MDHEN, CDR2 SYDVKM. The CDR3 has 15 amino acids. This CDR3 reads CASSPGLAGANEQFF. CDR3 in DNA: TGTGCCAGCAGCCCCGGACTAGCGGGAGCCAATGAGCAGTTCTTC.

The table lists this clonotype with many counts. The V call is TRBV4-1, the J call TRBJ1-1; 8 bases are a match to TRBD1. Germline V gene lookup returns CDR1 MGHRA and CDR2 YSYEKL. Trimming removed 3 bases from V and 1 base from J; junction bases left unmatched: 7. The CDR3 extends over 16 amino acids. CDR3 DNA: TGCGCCAGCAGCCAGCCGAACAGGGGGAGGAACACTGAAGCTTTCTTT. Translating it yields CASSQPNRGRNTEAFF.

This clonotype was detected many times. The chain combines TRBV20-1 with TRBJ1-2; no reliable D call. This CDR3 is built from 13 residues. CDR1 is DFQATT and CDR2 is SNEGSKA in the germline V gene (reference sequence). V lost 7 bases, J lost 8 bases, and 20 bases lay in between. The DNA of the CDR3 is TGCAGTGGGACTCTGGGGAAGATGGACGGCTACACCTTC. Its translation is CSGTLGKMDGYTF.

The chain links TRBV20-1 to TRBJ1-6; weak D call: TRBD1 (6 bases). CDR3 length equals 13 residues. Per the germline V gene, CDR1 is DFQATT and CDR2 is SNEGSKA (reference sequence). V lost 3 bases, J lost 7 bases, and 10 bases lay in between. DNA of the CDR3: TGCAGTGCTAGTAGGCAGGGGAATTCACCCCTCCACTTT. Its protein product is CSASRQGNSPLHF.

This clonotype was recorded many times. V usage is TRBV5-6 and J usage is TRBJ1-3, with a tentative D call TRBD1 (5 bases). CDR1 is SGHDT and CDR2 is YYEEEE in the germline V gene. V lost 1 base and J 4 bases, leaving 15 bases between the germline ends. This CDR3 spans 16 amino acids. In DNA form, the CDR3 reads TGTGCCAGCAGCTTGATAGGGGACCCATTCGGAAACACCATATATTTT. The encoded protein is CASSLIGDPFGNTIYF.

This clonotype showed up just a few times. V usage is TRBV30 and J usage is TRBJ1-1; D not resolved. This CDR3 is 13 amino acids long. The germline V gene has CDR1 GTSNPN and CDR2 SVGIG (reference sequence). Trimming removed 4 bases from V and 0 bases from J, with 9 bases in between. The CDR3 DNA sequence: TGTGCCTGGACCGGAAGTTTGAACACTGAAGCTTTCTTT. This encodes CAWTGSLNTEAFF.

V is TRBV24-1 and J is TRBJ1-4; D uncertain. Germline lookup yields CDR1 KGHDR and CDR2 SFDVKD. Trimming removed 7 bases at V and 4 bases at J, with 12 bases between. The length of the CDR3 is 14 residues. The chain's CDR3 is CATRVGRNNEKLFF. The CDR3 DNA is TGTGCCACCAGAGTAGGCCGCAATAATGAAAAACTGTTTTTT.

The table lists this clonotype with many counts. The V gene is TRBV7-8, the J gene TRBJ2-1; possible D gene TRBD2, 6 bases. The V end was cut by 5 bases, the J end by 6 bases, with 11 bases between. The CDR3 is made up of 13 amino acids. Germline assignment: CDR1 SGHVS and CDR2 FQNEAQ. CDR3 residues: CASSHRAGNEQFF. The CDR3 bases are TGTGCCAGCAGCCACCGAGCGGGCAATGAGCAGTTCTTC.

This clonotype was recorded at least ten times. The J gene is TRBJ2-3, the V gene TRBV5-1, with TRBD2 matching over 8 bases. The CDR3 loop spans 17 amino acids. From germline, CDR1 is SGHRS and CDR2 YFSETQ. Trimming took 0 bases from V and 6 from J; bases not matched to a gene: 12. The CDR3 sequence: CASSLGNIAGGTDTQYF. Here the CDR3 DNA reads TGCGCCAGCAGCTTGGGAAATATCGCGGGGGGTACTGATACGCAGTATTTT.

The chain joins TRBV7-3 to TRBJ1-6, with a weak D call TRBD1 (6 bases). CDR1 is SGHTA and CDR2 is FQGTGA in the germline V gene. V gave up 5 bases and J gave up 5 bases, with 13 bases separating them. This CDR3 comprises 15 residues. The CDR3 loop reads CASSSQQGDNSPLHF. As DNA, the CDR3 is TGTGCCAGCAGCAGTCAACAGGGTGATAATTCACCCCTCCACTTT. Together with reference TRBV7-3 and TRBJ1-6, the CDR3 gives the full variable domain: GAGVSQTPSNKVTEKGKYVELRCDPISGHTALYWYRQSLGQGPEFLIYFQGTGAADDSGLPNDRFFAVRPEGSVSTLKIQRTERGDSAVYLCASSSQQGDNSPLHFGNGTRLTVT.

This clonotype has a count of ten or more. This chain joins TRBV9 and TRBJ1-3; no firm D call. Trimming shortened V by 3 bases and J by 0 bases, and 7 bases separated the two germline ends. CDR1 is SGDLS, CDR2 YYNGEE, per germline. The CDR3 length is 14 residues. This chain's CDR3 is CASSEWDSGNTIYF. The CDR3 DNA sequence: TGTGCCAGCAGCGAATGGGACTCTGGAAACACCATATATTTT.

This clonotype was picked up many times. The rearrangement links TRBV20-1 to TRBJ2-7; the D gene is possibly TRBD1 (7 bases). V gave up 8 bases and J gave up 3 bases, with 17 bases separating them. The CDR3 is 13 residues long. Looked up from germline, CDR1 is DFQATT and CDR2 is SNEGSKA (reference sequence). In DNA form, the CDR3 reads TGCAGTCCCAGGGGGGTCGGGAGCTACGAGCAGTACTTC. Residues: CSPRGVGSYEQYF.

The V call is TRBV20-1, the J call TRBJ2-5; possibly TRBD1 for D (5 bases). Per germline, CDR1 DFQATT and CDR2 SNEGSKA (reference sequence). V lost 0 bases and J 5 bases, leaving 19 bases between the germline ends. The CDR3 is 16 amino acids. The CDR3 region is CSARDVGEQAGETQYF. CDR3 bases: TGCAGTGCTAGAGATGTTGGGGAACAGGCCGGGGAGACCCAGTACTTC.

In this sample, this clonotype turned up many times. This chain joins TRBV6-1 and TRBJ1-5; a weak D match, TRBD1 (6 bases). V gave up 3 bases and J gave up 2 bases, with 11 bases separating them. The CDR3 loop spans 15 amino acids. CDR1 is MNHNS, CDR2 SASEGT, per germline. This CDR3 reads CASSEGRGGNQPQHF. DNA of the CDR3: TGTGCCAGCAGTGAGGGCAGGGGAGGCAATCAGCCCCAGCATTTT.

This clonotype was found many times. V gene TRBV27 combines with J gene TRBJ1-1; 7 bases match TRBD1. The junction had 9 bases not matched to a gene; V was cut back by 6 bases and J by 2 bases. The germline gives CDR1 MNHEY, CDR2 SMNVEV (reference sequence). This CDR3 has 15 residues. CDR3 residues: CASRPMGQLNTEAFF. The CDR3 bases are TGTGCCAGCAGACCGATGGGACAGCTAAACACTGAAGCTTTCTTT.

This clonotype was counted many times. The chain has TRBV15 and TRBJ2-5, with D possibly TRBD2 on 6 matching bases. This CDR3 is 14 amino acids long. Germline V gene data show CDR1 as LNHNV and CDR2 as YYDKDF (reference sequence). Trimming stripped 1 base from V and 5 bases from J, with 11 bases between. In DNA, the CDR3 is TGTGCCACCAGCAGAGGGCGGGGCGTGGAGACCCAGTACTTC. Amino acids: CATSRGRGVETQYF.

Ten or more counts support this clonotype. This chain joins TRBV30 and TRBJ1-5, with 8 positions matching TRBD1. CDR3 length: 14 residues. The V gene end was trimmed by 2 bases and the J gene end by 2 bases; junction bases not matched to a gene: 2. CDR1 and CDR2 (germline): GTSNPN, SVGIG (reference sequence). Here the CDR3 reads CAWSPGQGNQPQHF. The CDR3 DNA reads as TGTGCCTGGAGTCCGGGACAGGGCAATCAGCCCCAGCATTTT.

As concerns this clonotype: A much larger clone differs from this one at a single base, so this may be a read error. The chain combines TRBV6-5 with TRBJ1-1; D ambiguous. The ends were cut back, 2 bases at V and 4 bases at J, with 8 bases in the middle. The CDR3 loop spans 13 amino acids. Germline values: CDR1 MNHEY, CDR2 SVGAGI. The CDR3 loop reads CASSYIVATEAFF. The CDR3 DNA is TGTGCCAGCAGTTACATCGTAGCCACTGAAGCTTTCTTT.

This clonotype was observed a single time. The V call is TRBV2, the J call TRBJ2-5; D is perhaps TRBD2 (5 bases). The CDR3 length is 17 residues. The V end lost 3 bases, the J end lost 0 bases, and 17 bases lay between the germline ends. The V gene's germline CDR1 is SNHLY and CDR2 FYNNEI. CDR3 DNA sequence: TGTGCCAGCAGTGAGGCGGGCGGGCGGAAGTACCAAGAGACCCAGTACTTC. Protein: CASSEAGGRKYQETQYF. The full variable domain, its missing parts supplied by reference TRBV2 and TRBJ2-5, is EPEVTQTPSHQVTQMGQEVILRCVPISNHLYFYWYRQILGQKVEFLVSFYNNEISEKSEIFDDQFSVERPDGSNFTLKIRSTKLEDSAMYFCASSEAGGRKYQETQYFGPGTRLLVL.

In regard to this clonotype: Being one base from a much bigger clone, this may be a read error. This chain connects TRBV7-9 to TRBJ2-3; no clear D. The CDR3 length is 13 residues. V gave up 4 bases and J gave up 5 bases, with 10 bases separating them. From germline, CDR1 is SEHNR and CDR2 FQNEAQ (reference sequence). CDR3 in DNA: TGTGCCAGCAGCTCCACCCTCGGAGATACGCAGTATTTT. The encoded protein is CASSSTLGDTQYF.

This clonotype was counted at least ten times. For the CDR3, the DNA is TGTGCCAGCAGTGAAGGGGGTGGGAAGACCCAGTACTTC. This gives the protein CASSEGGGKTQYF. The gene calls are TRBV2 and TRBJ2-5; D unclear. Germline V gene lookup returns CDR1 SNHLY and CDR2 FYNNEI. The CDR3 is made up of 13 amino acids. V was trimmed by 1 base and J by 6 bases, leaving 9 bases between them.

The chain recombines TRBV10-2 with TRBJ2-1; TRBD2 matches 7 bases. With V trimmed by 7 bases and J by 5 bases, 14 bases remained unmatched. Looked up from germline, CDR1 is WSHSY and CDR2 is SAAADI. CDR3 length: 16 residues. CDR3 nucleotides: TGCGCCAGCAAGGGGCTACTAGCGACAAACCACAATGAGCAGTTCTTC. It specifies CASKGLLATNHNEQFF.

The rearrangement links TRBV20-1 to TRBJ2-6, with D perhaps TRBD2 (6 bases). CDR1 and CDR2 from the germline V gene are DFQATT and SNEGSKA (reference sequence). Trimming pared 6 bases from V and 0 bases from J, leaving 12 bases between. This CDR3 has 15 residues. CDR3 protein: CSAPGDSSGANVLTF. The CDR3 bases are TGCAGTGCCCCGGGAGACAGCTCTGGGGCCAACGTCCTGACTTTC.